These 30 T cell receptor beta chains share one sample of origin, sequenced in a study of persistence of HIV-infected CD4 T cells. Stimulation used 10 ug/mL lysate from CMV-infected fibroblasts. Sorted nonresponding memory CD4+ T cells were CD40L-negative, CD69-negative, CD45RO-high. This was the immunoSEQ version 4 assay in survey mode. TCRdb's table, derived via immunoSEQ multiplex PCR, lists solely in-frame clones and lacks some. The sample has some 41,000 clones; 75% to 90% are singletons. No antigen is known for these receptors. The sequenced sample was CD4+ T cells sorted from PBMCs after roughly 18-hour stimulation, obtained from a patient who received antiretroviral therapy. These receptors were taken from an adult man with HIV who was CMV-seropositive.

The chain employs TRBV19 and TRBJ1-2, with D perhaps TRBD1 (5 bases). The length of the CDR3 is 13 residues. V shed 4 bases and J shed 8 bases, with 14 bases lying between them. Germline V lookup: CDR1 LNHDA, CDR2 SQIVND (reference sequence). CDR3: CASSTEAGSGYTF. In DNA form, the CDR3 reads TGTGCCAGTAGTACGGAGGCAGGGAGCGGCTACACCTTC.

The chain's CDR3 is CASTDGSGNTIYF. CDR3 DNA: TGTGCCAGCACCGACGGCTCTGGAAACACCATATATTTT. The V and J genes are TRBV12-3 or TRBV12-4 and TRBJ1-3; D is uncertain. V was pared by 7 bases and J by 0 bases, with 7 bases between. The CDR3 is 13 residues long.

The rearrangement joins TRBV2 to TRBJ1-5; D is unclear. V dropped 3 bases and J dropped 2 bases, with 11 bases sitting between them. This CDR3 is 15 amino acids long. Looked up from germline, CDR1 is SNHLY and CDR2 is FYNNEI. The CDR3 protein is CASSDTSLRNQPQHF. CDR3 nucleotides: TGTGCCAGCAGTGATACATCTCTCCGCAATCAGCCCCAGCATTTT.

The chain recombines TRBV18 with TRBJ2-1; no firm D call. V dropped 3 bases and J dropped 0 bases, with 12 bases sitting between them. This CDR3 is built from 16 residues. Germline CDR1 is KGHSH and CDR2 is LQKENI. In DNA form, the CDR3 reads TGTGCCAGCTCACCGGGCACCAAGGGCTCCTACAATGAGCAGTTCTTC. Amino acids: CASSPGTKGSYNEQFF.

Comment on this clone: Other DNA sequences in the sample encode the same CDR3. The chain joins TRBV5-1 to TRBJ1-3, with a weak D call TRBD1 (6 bases). Germline CDR1 is SGHRS and CDR2 is YFSETQ. There are 15 residues in the CDR3. Deletions cut 0 bases from V and 4 bases from J, with 11 bases between. CDR3 nucleotide sequence: TGCGCCAGCAGCTTGGTGGCAGGGGCGGGAAACACCATATATTTT. This encodes CASSLVAGAGNTIYF.

This clone has only a few counts. The genes are TRBV2 and TRBJ2-7, with TRBD1 matching over 9 bases. The CDR3 is 13 residues long. Germline V gives CDR1 SNHLY, CDR2 FYNNEI. V trimming: 7 bases; J trimming: 5 bases; junction bases outside the gene matches: 6. CDR3 coding DNA: TGTGCCAGCACCCTTGGACAGGGGCACGAGCAGTACTTC. Its protein is CASTLGQGHEQYF. Based on the CDR3 plus reference TRBV2 and TRBJ2-7, the full variable domain is EPEVTQTPSHQVTQMGQEVILRCVPISNHLYFYWYRQILGQKVEFLVSFYNNEISEKSEIFDDQFSVERPDGSNFTLKIRSTKLEDSAMYFCASTLGQGHEQYFGPGTRLTVT.

This chain links TRBV3-1 (or the pseudogene TRBV3-2) with TRBJ1-5, with TRBD1 matching 8 bases. The CDR3 contains 13 residues. Per the germline V gene, CDR1 is LGHDT and CDR2 is YNNKEL (reference sequence). J was trimmed by 8 bases and V by 2 bases; bases with no gene match: 2. Here the CDR3 DNA reads TGTGCCAGCAGCCAAAACAGGGGGGAGCCCCAGCATTTT. Amino acid sequence: CASSQNRGEPQHF.

The chain is built from TRBV18 and TRBJ2-2, with D hard to call. V lost 0 bases, J lost 1 base, and 3 bases lay in between. In germline, CDR1 is KGHSH, CDR2 LQKENI. This CDR3 has 14 residues. The CDR3 sequence is CASSPPGNTGELFF. In DNA, the CDR3 is TGTGCCAGCTCACCACCGGGGAACACCGGGGAGCTGTTTTTT.

The chain carries TRBV6-5 and TRBJ1-1; TRBD1 is a possible D gene (5 bases). The CDR3 is made up of 12 amino acids. Trimming shortened V by 7 bases and J by 1 base, and 7 bases separated the two germline ends. From germline, CDR1 is MNHEY and CDR2 SVGAGI. CDR3 loop: CASKGRNTEAFF. The CDR3 nucleotides are TGTGCCAGCAAGGGGCGGAACACTGAAGCTTTCTTT.

This chain uses TRBV11-3 with TRBJ2-7; the match to TRBD1 covers 7 bases. This CDR3 spans 13 amino acids. CDR1 is SGHNT and CDR2 is YENEEA in the germline V gene. With 4 bases clipped from V and 7 bases from J, the junction kept 7 bases outside the gene matches. The CDR3 region is CASSSTTGNEQYF. The CDR3 DNA reads TGTGCCAGCAGCTCCACGACAGGGAATGAGCAGTACTTC.

In this sample, this clone turned up once. V gene TRBV5-1 combines with J gene TRBJ1-1; 7 bases are shared with TRBD1. Germline assignment: CDR1 SGHRS and CDR2 YFSETQ. This CDR3 region has 15 residues. The junction had 2 bases not matched to a gene; V was cut back by 0 bases and J by 0 bases. Here the CDR3 DNA reads TGCGCCAGCAGCTTGGGACAGGGAATGAACACTGAAGCTTTCTTT. Translating it yields CASSLGQGMNTEAFF.

This clone was recorded once. The chain links TRBV19 to TRBJ2-4; TRBD1 aligns across 9 bases. With 5 bases clipped from V and 3 bases from J, the junction kept 14 bases outside the gene matches. The CDR3 consists of 18 residues. In germline, CDR1 is LNHDA, CDR2 SQIVND (reference sequence). The CDR3 DNA is TGTGCCAGTAGTTTTATACCGGGACAGGGACTTGGCAAAAACATTCAGTACTTC. It is translated as CASSFIPGQGLGKNIQYF.

The chain employs TRBV10-3 and TRBJ1-2; D gene unclear. The CDR3 contains 13 residues. The germline V gene has CDR1 ENHRY and CDR2 SYGVKD. V gave up 1 base and J gave up 8 bases, with 11 bases separating them. CDR3 loop: CAISEYSPGGYTF. Here the CDR3 DNA reads TGTGCCATCAGTGAGTACAGCCCGGGGGGCTACACCTTC.

This clone has just a few counts. The chain has TRBV20-1 and TRBJ1-1; D is possibly TRBD1 (6 bases). The germline CDR1 and CDR2 sequences are DFQATT and SNEGSKA (reference sequence). This CDR3 has 11 residues. Trimming pared 3 bases from V and 10 bases from J, leaving 12 bases between. CDR3 nucleotide sequence: TGCAGTGCTAGCGGGGGGCGCGGAGCTTTCTTT. Translating it yields CSASGGRGAFF.

The chain carries TRBV3-1 (or the pseudogene TRBV3-2) and TRBJ2-1; D is possibly TRBD2 (6 bases). The CDR3 contains 15 residues. Germline CDR1 and CDR2: LGHDT and YNNKEL (reference sequence). Trimming stripped 0 bases from V and 0 bases from J, with 6 bases between. Here the CDR3 DNA reads TGTGCCAGCAGCCAAGACGGGAGCTCCTACAATGAGCAGTTCTTC. Translating it yields CASSQDGSSYNEQFF.

V and J are TRBV7-3 and TRBJ2-5; 7 bases map to TRBD1. The CDR3 contains 16 residues. Per the germline V gene, CDR1 is SGHTA and CDR2 is FQGTGA. Trimming removed 5 bases from V and 4 bases from J; junction bases left unmatched: 13. CDR3 nucleotide sequence: TGTGCCAGCAGCCCCAGACAGGGAGAAGGTCGAGAGACCCAGTACTTC. This translates into CASSPRQGEGRETQYF.

As to this clone: The same CDR3 can be traced to other DNA sequences in this sample. This chain connects TRBV19 to TRBJ1-5; D remains unclear. The V gene lost 7 bases and the J gene lost 1 base, with 5 bases spanning the gap. In germline, CDR1 is LNHDA, CDR2 SQIVND (reference sequence). There are 12 residues in the CDR3. This CDR3 reads CASKDSNQPQHF. In DNA form, the CDR3 reads TGTGCCAGTAAAGACAGCAATCAGCCCCAGCATTTT.

This clone came up a few times. The rearrangement uses TRBV27 and TRBJ2-3; 9 bases fit TRBD2. Trimming cost V 2 bases and J 6 bases; bases outside gene matches: 0. Germline CDR1 MNHEY, CDR2 SMNVEV (reference sequence). The length of the CDR3 is 13 residues. Written as DNA, the CDR3 is TGTGCCAGCAGTTTAGGGACTAGCGATACGCAGTATTTT. Protein product: CASSLGTSDTQYF.

This clone showed up just once. The chain recombines TRBV6-5 with TRBJ2-7; 11 bases match TRBD1. The junction had 3 bases not matched to a gene; V was cut back by 6 bases and J by 5 bases. The CDR3 is made up of 13 amino acids. Germline CDR1 MNHEY, CDR2 SVGAGI. CDR3 sequence (DNA): TGTGCCAGCAGGGGGACAGGGGGAGACGAGCAGTACTTC. Amino acid sequence: CASRGTGGDEQYF.

V is TRBV6-5 and J is TRBJ2-5; D may be TRBD1 or TRBD2 (5 bases each). Trimming pared 5 bases from V and 5 bases from J, leaving 12 bases between. This CDR3 has 13 residues. Per the germline V gene, CDR1 is MNHEY and CDR2 is SVGAGI. CDR3 region: CASSRDLPETQYF. CDR3 nucleotide sequence: TGTGCCAGCAGTCGGGACCTCCCGGAGACCCAGTACTTC.

The chain links TRBV7-3 to TRBJ2-1; D might be TRBD1 or TRBD2, each matching 5 bases. The CDR3 extends over 15 amino acids. CDR1 is SGHTA, CDR2 FQGTGA, per germline. V was clipped by 8 bases and J by 4 bases, with 18 bases between them. CDR3: CASANSRGSYNEQFF. CDR3 bases: TGTGCCAGCGCGAATTCACGGGGCTCTTACAATGAGCAGTTCTTC.

This clone was observed once. V usage is TRBV18 and J usage is TRBJ1-4, with unresolved D. The length of the CDR3 is 14 residues. Trimming shortened V by 0 bases and J by 2 bases, and 4 bases separated the two germline ends. The germline CDR1 and CDR2 sequences are KGHSH and LQKENI. This CDR3 reads CASSPPGTNEKLFF. The CDR3 coding sequence is TGTGCCAGCTCACCACCAGGGACTAATGAAAAACTGTTTTTT.

V is TRBV3-1 (or the pseudogene TRBV3-2) and J is TRBJ2-2, with a weak D call TRBD1 (5 bases). V was clipped by 4 bases and J by 1 base, with 13 bases between them. This CDR3 comprises 16 residues. The germline CDR1 and CDR2 sequences are LGHDT and YNNKEL (reference sequence). CDR3 protein: CASSRLGAKNTGELFF. For the CDR3, the DNA is TGTGCCAGCAGCCGACTTGGGGCGAAGAACACCGGGGAGCTGTTTTTT.

The genes are TRBV5-1 and TRBJ1-5; D perhaps matches TRBD1 (5 bases). Trimming took off 1 base at V and 7 bases at J, with 9 bases between the two ends. CDR3 length equals 13 residues. Germline assignment: CDR1 SGHRS and CDR2 YFSETQ. CDR3 sequence: CASSLMGDQPQHF. Written as DNA, the CDR3 is TGCGCCAGCAGCTTGATGGGGGACCAGCCCCAGCATTTT.

V gene TRBV5-5 combines with J gene TRBJ2-7, with D hard to call. Germline assignment: CDR1 SGHKS and CDR2 YYEKEE (reference sequence). The V end lost 4 bases, the J end lost 6 bases, and 20 bases lay between the germline ends. CDR3 size: 15 residues. The CDR3 sequence: CASSPTTVITSEQYF. The CDR3 DNA sequence: TGTGCCAGCAGCCCCACGACCGTGATAACGAGCGAGCAGTACTTC.

The CDR3 here is CASTPRWDEKLFF. The CDR3 nucleotides read TGTGCCAGCACACCCCGTTGGGATGAAAAACTGTTTTTT. V gene TRBV6-5 combines with J gene TRBJ1-4; D uncertain. Germline CDR1 and CDR2: MNHEY and SVGAGI. This CDR3 is 13 amino acids long. Trimming removed 7 bases from V and 6 bases from J, with 12 bases in between.

This chain links TRBV7-9 with TRBJ2-2; D uncertain. This CDR3 comprises 13 residues. CDR1 and CDR2 from the germline V gene are SEHNR and FQNEAQ (reference sequence). Trimming removed 3 bases at V and 4 bases at J, with 6 bases between. CDR3 DNA: TGTGCCAGCAGCTTCCCGGGCACCGGGGAGCTGTTTTTT. It translates to CASSFPGTGELFF. Full variable domain (remainder filled in from reference TRBV7-9 and TRBJ2-2): DTGVSQNPRHKITKRGQNVTFRCDPISEHNRLYWYRQTLGQGPEFLTYFQNEAQLEKSRLLSDRFSAERPKGSFSTLEIQRTEQGDSAMYLCASSFPGTGELFFGEGSRLTVL.

The chain's CDR3 is CATSRDRPGGKPQHF. The CDR3 coding sequence is TGTGCCACCAGCAGAGATAGACCAGGCGGTAAGCCCCAGCATTTT. The chain is built from TRBV15 and TRBJ1-5; unclear D gene. This CDR3 is built from 15 residues. CDR1 is LNHNV, CDR2 YYDKDF, per germline (reference sequence). Trimming took off 0 bases at V and 8 bases at J, with 14 bases between the two ends.

The genes are TRBV10-1 and TRBJ1-4, with D uncertain. The germline V and J ends were trimmed by 4 bases and 5 bases, with 8 bases remaining between them. The CDR3 sequence is 13 residues long. Germline CDR1 reads WNHNN; CDR2 reads SYGVQD (reference sequence). CDR3 region: CASSVDGNEKLFF. The CDR3, as DNA: TGCGCCAGCAGTGTGGACGGGAATGAAAAACTGTTTTTT.

This clone was seen a few times. The rearrangement links TRBV29-1 to TRBJ1-1; unclear D gene. Germline values: CDR1 SQVTM, CDR2 ANQGSEA. The V gene lost 7 bases and the J gene lost 0 bases, with 12 bases spanning the gap. The CDR3 runs 13 residues. The chain's CDR3 is CSARGGLNTEAFF. CDR3 DNA: TGCAGCGCTCGCGGCGGGTTGAACACTGAAGCTTTCTTT.